The 19 T cell receptor beta chains presented below share a single source sample, sequenced in a study of cytomegalovirus exposure and HLA in healthy donors (dated by TCRdb to 2015 to 2018). The method behind the library was the immunoSEQ multiplex PCR assay. For the multiplex PCR, a mixture combining 60 forward primers for TCR Vbeta segments and 13 reverse primers for TCR Jbeta segments was used. What TCRdb holds here is the immuneACCESS table cut down to in-frame rearrangements. Part of the clones is not present; checked against another copy, under half of the missing clones reflect an unresolved V gene, and the others are unexplained. The sample contains 130,000 or so clones, just under 85% of them found a single time. The leading ten clones occupy 1.5% to 2.5% of the sample. The sample was PBMCs. The receptors were gathered from a middle-aged woman in good health and CMV-seronegative.

The chain employs TRBV7-9 and TRBJ1-1, with 8 bases fitting TRBD1. Trimming at V came to 4 bases and at J to 5 bases, leaving 3 bases not matched to a gene. The CDR3 has 13 residues. CDR1 is SEHNR and CDR2 is FQNEAQ in the germline V gene (reference sequence). The CDR3 is CASSSRQGTEAFF. The CDR3 DNA sequence: TGTGCCAGCAGCTCCCGACAGGGGACTGAAGCTTTCTTT.

V and J are TRBV7-3 and TRBJ2-2; no definite D call. The CDR3 is 13 residues long. Looked up from germline, CDR1 is SGHTA and CDR2 is FQGTGA. Trimming cost V 5 bases and J 6 bases, with 10 bases left between them. In DNA form, the CDR3 reads TGTGCCAGCAGCCCCCGGGTCGCCGGGGAGCTGTTTTTT. Translating gives CASSPRVAGELFF.

This chain links TRBV18 with TRBJ1-5; D gene uncertain. V lost 3 bases and J 5 bases, leaving 8 bases between the germline ends. Germline V gene sequence: CDR1 KGHSH, CDR2 LQKENI. This CDR3 is 13 amino acids long. The CDR3 region is CASSPSPDQPQHF. CDR3 in DNA: TGTGCCAGCTCACCGAGTCCCGATCAGCCCCAGCATTTT.

The genes are TRBV7-9 and TRBJ2-6; D might be TRBD1 (5 bases). This CDR3 has 14 residues. From germline, CDR1 is SEHNR and CDR2 FQNEAQ (reference sequence). Trimming took off 4 bases at V and 1 base at J, with 5 bases between the two ends. CDR3 sequence: CASSSGSGANVLTF. DNA of the CDR3: TGTGCCAGCAGCTCAGGGTCTGGGGCCAACGTCCTGACTTTC.

The V and J genes are TRBV7-8 and TRBJ2-4, with TRBD2 matching 11 bases. The CDR3 covers 18 residues. J lost 0 bases, V lost 5 bases, and 9 bases had no gene match. The germline V gene encodes CDR1 SGHVS and CDR2 FQNEAQ. The CDR3 region is CASSTGTSGILAKNIQYF. DNA of the CDR3: TGTGCCAGCAGCACCGGGACTAGCGGTATTCTAGCCAAAAACATTCAGTACTTC.

This chain links TRBV5-1 with TRBJ2-1; D remains ambiguous. V was trimmed by 5 bases and J by 0 bases, leaving 15 bases between them. The CDR3 has 16 amino acids. Germline loops: CDR1 SGHRS, CDR2 YFSETQ. CDR3 sequence reads: CASSSLGGSSYNEQFF. CDR3 DNA sequence: TGCGCCAGCAGTTCACTTGGCGGCAGCTCCTACAATGAGCAGTTCTTC. Full variable domain (rest looked up from reference TRBV5-1 and TRBJ2-1): KAGVTQTPRYLIKTRGQQVTLSCSPISGHRSVSWYQQTPGQGLQFLFEYFSETQRNKGNFPGRFSGRQFSNSRSEMNVSTLELGDSALYLCASSSLGGSSYNEQFFGPGTRLTVL.

The chain recombines TRBV7-2 with TRBJ2-5; 10 nucleotides align to TRBD2. Trimming cost V 1 base and J 5 bases; bases outside gene matches: 10. Germline V gene data show CDR1 as SGHTA and CDR2 as FQGNSA. The CDR3 spans 17 residues. DNA for the CDR3: TGTGCCAGCAGCTTAGAGAGGACTAGCGGATTGGGGGAGACCCAGTACTTC. This gives the protein CASSLERTSGLGETQYF.

The genes are TRBV5-4 and TRBJ2-5, with D unresolved. The better agreement between TRBJ2-7 and the DNA end casts doubt on the J call. The germline V gene encodes CDR1 SGHNT and CDR2 YYREEE (reference sequence). The CDR3 covers 11 residues. The CDR3: CASSPQYEQYF. The CDR3 region has the DNA TGTGCCAGCAGCCCCCAATACGAGCAGTACTTC.

The chain uses TRBV7-9 and TRBJ2-2, with unresolved D. The V gene's germline CDR1 is SEHNR and CDR2 FQNEAQ (reference sequence). Trimming removed 5 bases at V and 10 bases at J, with 14 bases between. This CDR3 has 13 amino acids. CDR3 amino acids: CASSPPRPVELFF. The CDR3, as DNA: TGTGCCAGCAGCCCGCCTCGCCCGGTGGAGCTGTTTTTT.

The rearrangement links TRBV5-4 to TRBJ2-3; 9 bases line up with TRBD2. CDR3 length: 14 residues. Germline V lookup: CDR1 SGHNT, CDR2 YYREEE (reference sequence). Unmatched junction bases numbered 5, after V lost 3 bases and J lost 6 bases. The CDR3 region has the DNA TGTGCCAGCAGCTCCGGGACTAGCTCGGATACGCAGTATTTT. It specifies CASSSGTSSDTQYF. Combining the CDR3 with reference TRBV5-4 and TRBJ2-3 gives the whole variable domain ETGVTQSPTHLIKTRGQQVTLRCSSQSGHNTVSWYQQALGQGPQFIFQYYREEENGRGNFPPRFSGLQFPNYSSELNVNALELDDSALYLCASSSGTSSDTQYFGPGTRLTVL.

This rearrangement joins TRBV19 to TRBJ2-5, with D possibly TRBD1 on 5 matching bases. The CDR3 is 16 residues long. Germline V lookup: CDR1 LNHDA, CDR2 SQIVND (reference sequence). The V end was cut by 0 bases, the J end by 6 bases, with 17 bases between. DNA of the CDR3: TGTGCCAGTAGTATAGATCCTCCCAGGGTCGGACAGACCCAGTACTTC. It encodes CASSIDPPRVGQTQYF.

This chain connects TRBV7-2 to TRBJ1-1, with TRBD1 identical over 7 bases. The V and J ends lost 3 bases and 6 bases, in that order; junction bases with no gene match: 4. The V gene's germline CDR1 is SGHTA and CDR2 FQGNSA. The CDR3 is 13 amino acids. The CDR3 loop reads CASSLTGWSEAFF. CDR3 coding DNA: TGTGCCAGCAGCTTGACAGGGTGGTCTGAAGCTTTCTTT.

This clone was recorded once. The V and J genes are TRBV27 and TRBJ2-5, with no clear D. The CDR3 is 16 residues long. V was pared by 5 bases and J by 4 bases, with 20 bases between. Per the germline V gene, CDR1 is MNHEY and CDR2 is SMNVEV (reference sequence). The CDR3 is CASSTLDTLWPETQYF. In DNA, the CDR3 is TGTGCCAGCAGTACCCTCGACACCCTCTGGCCAGAGACCCAGTACTTC.

The V gene is TRBV11-2, the J gene TRBJ2-1, with 10 bases lining up with TRBD2. In germline, CDR1 is SGHAT, CDR2 FQNNGV. CDR3 length: 15 residues. The V and J ends lost 1 base and 9 bases, in that order; junction bases with no gene match: 6. The CDR3, as DNA: TGTGCCAGCAGCTTAGTTACTAGCGGGACTGTTGAGCAGTTCTTC. Its translation is CASSLVTSGTVEQFF.

The rearrangement uses TRBV10-3 and TRBJ2-7; 10 nucleotides align to TRBD2. In germline, CDR1 is ENHRY, CDR2 SYGVKD. The junction had 8 bases not matched to a gene; V was cut back by 2 bases and J by 7 bases. CDR3 length equals 15 residues. CDR3 sequence reads: CAISEVLAGESEQYF. In nucleotides, the CDR3 is TGTGCCATCAGTGAGGTTCTAGCGGGAGAGAGTGAGCAGTACTTC.

V usage is TRBV29-1 and J usage is TRBJ2-5, with 8 bases matching TRBD2. The CDR3 is 13 residues long. Germline loops: CDR1 SQVTM, CDR2 ANQGSEA. J was trimmed by 7 bases and V by 7 bases; bases with no gene match: 11. CDR3 DNA: TGCAGCGCTGGGGGACTAGAGATAGCGACCCAGTACTTC. As protein: CSAGGLEIATQYF. The full variable domain, in which reference TRBV29-1 and TRBJ2-5 provide the parts outside the CDR3, is SAVISQKPSRDICQRGTSLTIQCQVDSQVTMMFWYRQQPGQSLTLIATANQGSEATYESGFVIDKFPISRPNLTFSTLTVSNMSPEDSSIYLCSAGGLEIATQYFGPGTRLLVL.

The J gene is TRBJ1-2, the V gene TRBV5-4; 7 nucleotides line up with TRBD1. The germline CDR1 and CDR2 sequences are SGHNT and YYREEE (reference sequence). V lost 3 bases and J lost 0; bases outside the gene matches: 8. The CDR3 is made up of 16 amino acids. CDR3: CASSSVPGQSNYGYTF. CDR3 DNA sequence: TGTGCCAGCAGCTCTGTCCCGGGACAGTCTAACTATGGCTACACCTTC.

The rearrangement uses TRBV28 and TRBJ1-1, with D uncertain. Germline CDR1 is MDHEN and CDR2 is SYDVKM. This CDR3 is 16 amino acids long. Trimming shortened V by 7 bases and J by 4 bases, and 22 bases separated the two germline ends. In DNA, the CDR3 is TGTGCCAGCACTGGCGGGGAGGAAGAGGAACTCACTGAAGCTTTCTTT. This gives the protein CASTGGEEEELTEAFF.

The chain recombines TRBV6-1 with TRBJ2-7; tentatively, D is TRBD2 (6 bases). There are 13 residues in the CDR3. Germline assignment: CDR1 MNHNS and CDR2 SASEGT. With 7 bases removed from V and 3 bases from J, the gap between germline ends came to 13 bases. The CDR3 loop is CASTKGRYYEQYF. The DNA of the CDR3 is TGTGCCAGCACAAAAGGGAGGTACTACGAGCAGTACTTC.